This section outlines one TCR beta chain sequence together with its context. Via MiXCR, TCRdb re-called the reads, giving one row per CDR3 protein. The sample shows approximately 160,000 distinct CDR3 sequences, 17% of them seen only once. The source of the sample is a study of T cell repertoires in cytomegalovirus infection. The receptor comes from a human donor in good health (CMV status not recorded). Some clones in this sample may be carry-over from other donors' samples. What was sequenced was CD8+ T cells from PBMCs.

The CDR3: CASSYRGLADDYEQYF. The CDR3 DNA is TGTGCCAGCAGCTACCGCGGGCTAGCGGACGACTACGAGCAGTACTTC. The chain employs TRBV7-9 and TRBJ2-7, with 7 bases that match TRBD2. Trimming at V came to 4 bases and at J to 3 bases, leaving 12 bases not matched to a gene. The germline V gene has CDR1 SEHNR and CDR2 FQNEAQ (reference sequence). This CDR3 is built from 16 residues. The variable domain in full, completed from reference TRBV7-9 and TRBJ2-7, reads DTGVSQNPRHKITKRGQNVTFRCDPISEHNRLYWYRQTLGQGPEFLTYFQNEAQLEKSRLLSDRFSAERPKGSFSTLEIQRTEQGDSAMYLCASSYRGLADDYEQYFGPGTRLTVT.